This record looks at one TCR beta chain sequence and its context. Its antigen is currently not known. Qualities for individual bases were not recorded, and no much larger clone is one base off. This record comes from a study of CD8+CD57+ T cells in acquired aplastic anemia (dated by TCRdb to the late 2010s). For the wider study: Extracted DNA from sorted CD4+ and CD8+ cells averaged approximately 3 ug, ranging from roughly 0.19 to 27.4 ug. CD8+CD57+ expansion was defined as a frequency above the mean frequency observed in healthy subjects. Here is what the overall study found, with its caveats: Approximately 27 CD8+ CDR3 sequences were found in both patients and controls but appeared to be highly expressed in patients and within the immunodominant clones of the patients. Patients and healthy controls showed no significant difference in CD8+ Simpson's diversity (P=0.060).

Genomic DNA was used as template for profiling of TCR beta VDJ combinations and CDR3 sequences. An Illumina HiSeq 2000 was the platform used for TCR repertoire sequencing. The paper's processing steps were these. TRBV/TRBJ rearrangement plots, CDR3 size and DJ length profiles, and Simpson's diversity index were used to assess repertoires. The most abundant DNA sequence in the deep sequencing data was taken as the immunodominant clone. CDR3 amino acid sequences were screened for sharing across subjects and compared with published repertoires and the VDJdb database. TCRdb trimmed public reads at Q25 via fastp, called clones via MiXCR and kept in-frame beta chains. Identical CDR3 protein sequences are pooled into one entry, listed with their most common genes and DNA. These V and J calls derive from TCRdb rather than the authors' analysis. The sample yields a few hundred thousand distinct CDR3 sequences; 25% to 40% were counted once. The biggest ten clones account for about 0.8% of the sample.

The CDR3 starts with the cysteine, ends with the phenylalanine, and has 14 residues. Of the read, only the CDR3 DNA is kept; its 42 bases are in frame from base 1. Deletion took 2 bases off V and 3 bases off J, with a span of 8 bases between the germline ends. CDR1 and CDR2, looked up from the germline V gene (reference sequence), are SGHKS and YYEKEE. The patients picked for sequencing were ones in whom flow cytometry had shown an expansion of CD8+CD57+ cells. Every patient had a diagnosis of severe acquired aplastic anemia based on International Study of Aplastic Anemia and Agranulocytosis and Camitta criteria. At the time blood was sampled, none of the patients had received any therapy. In the study, sorted CD4+ and CD8+ blood T cells from patients with severe aplastic anemia and from healthy subjects underwent deep sequencing of TCR repertoires. Patients were enrolled under clinicaltrials.gov protocols 00001620, 01623167, 00001397, 00071045, 00081523 and 00961064 in the USA. Ficoll-Paque density gradient centrifugation was used to isolate peripheral blood mononuclear cells. Before DNA extraction, CD4+ and CD8+ T cells were sorted with FACS or magnetic beads.

Here the chain combines TRBV5-5 and TRBJ2-2; perhaps TRBD1 is the D gene, with 6 bases matching. This TCR derives from a human donor with aplastic anemia. The source material was sorted CD4+, CD8+, or CD8+CD57+ T cells (not recorded which) from PBMCs. The nucleotide sequence reads TGTGCCAGCAGCTTCCGACAGGACACCGGGGAGCTGTTTTTT. Its coded protein is CASSFRQDTGELFF.